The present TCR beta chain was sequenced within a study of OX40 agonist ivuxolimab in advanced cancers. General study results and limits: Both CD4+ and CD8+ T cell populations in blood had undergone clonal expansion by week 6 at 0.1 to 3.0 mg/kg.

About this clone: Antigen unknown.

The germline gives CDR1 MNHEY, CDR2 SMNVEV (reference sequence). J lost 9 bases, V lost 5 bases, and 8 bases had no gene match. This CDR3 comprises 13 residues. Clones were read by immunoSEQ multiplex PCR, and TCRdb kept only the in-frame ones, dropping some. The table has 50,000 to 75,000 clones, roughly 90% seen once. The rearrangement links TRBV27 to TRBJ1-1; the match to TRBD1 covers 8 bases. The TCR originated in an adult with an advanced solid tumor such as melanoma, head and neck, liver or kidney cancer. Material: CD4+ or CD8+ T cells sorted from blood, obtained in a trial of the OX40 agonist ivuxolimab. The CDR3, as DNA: TGTGCCAGCAGTCAACGGGACAGGACCAAAGCTTTCTTT. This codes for CASSQRDRTKAFF.